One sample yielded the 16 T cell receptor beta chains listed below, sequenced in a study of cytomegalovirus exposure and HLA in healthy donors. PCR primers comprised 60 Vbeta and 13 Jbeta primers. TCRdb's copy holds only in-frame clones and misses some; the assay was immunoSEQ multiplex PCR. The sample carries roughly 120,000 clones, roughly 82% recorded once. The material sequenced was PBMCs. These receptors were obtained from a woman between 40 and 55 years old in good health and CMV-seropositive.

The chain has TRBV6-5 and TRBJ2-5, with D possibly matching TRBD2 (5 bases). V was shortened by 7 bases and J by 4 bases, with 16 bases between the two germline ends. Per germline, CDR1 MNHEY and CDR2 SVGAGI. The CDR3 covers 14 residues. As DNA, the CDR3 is TGTGCCAGCATTAAAGAGGTCGGAGGAGAGACCCAGTACTTC. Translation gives CASIKEVGGETQYF.

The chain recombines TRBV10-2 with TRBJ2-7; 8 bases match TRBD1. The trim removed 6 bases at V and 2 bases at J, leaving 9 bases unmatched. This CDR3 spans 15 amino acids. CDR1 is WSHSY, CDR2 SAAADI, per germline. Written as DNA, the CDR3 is TGCGCCAGCAGGCCCGCCCAGGGGGCAACCTACGAGCAGTACTTC. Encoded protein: CASRPAQGATYEQYF.

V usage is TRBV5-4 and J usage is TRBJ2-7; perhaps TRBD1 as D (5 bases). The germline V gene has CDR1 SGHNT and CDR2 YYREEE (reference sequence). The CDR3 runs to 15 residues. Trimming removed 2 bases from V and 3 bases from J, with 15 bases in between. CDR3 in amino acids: CASSFLQGTVYEQYF. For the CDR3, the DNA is TGTGCCAGCAGCTTTCTTCAGGGTACAGTCTACGAGCAGTACTTC.

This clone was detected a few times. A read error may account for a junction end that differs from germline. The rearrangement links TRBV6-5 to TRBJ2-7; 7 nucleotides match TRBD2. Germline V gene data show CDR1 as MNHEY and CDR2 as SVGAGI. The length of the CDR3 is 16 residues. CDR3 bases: TGTGCCAGCAGCTACTATTCAACTAGCGTGGGTTCCGAGCAGTACTTC. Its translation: CASSYYSTSVGSEQYF.

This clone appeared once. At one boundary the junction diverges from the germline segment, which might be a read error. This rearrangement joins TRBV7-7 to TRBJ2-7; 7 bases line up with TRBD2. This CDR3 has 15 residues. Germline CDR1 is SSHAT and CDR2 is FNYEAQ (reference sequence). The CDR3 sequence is CASSLGEGLGTLQYF. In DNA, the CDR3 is TGTGCTAGCAGCTTAGGGGAGGGGCTGGGTACGTTGCAGTACTTC. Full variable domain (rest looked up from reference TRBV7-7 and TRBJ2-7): GAGVSQSPRYKVTKRGQDVTLRCDPISSHATLYWYQQALGQGPEFLTYFNYEAQPDKSGLPSDRFSAERPEGSISTLTIQRTEQRDSAMYRCASSLGEGLGTLQYFGPGTRLTVT.

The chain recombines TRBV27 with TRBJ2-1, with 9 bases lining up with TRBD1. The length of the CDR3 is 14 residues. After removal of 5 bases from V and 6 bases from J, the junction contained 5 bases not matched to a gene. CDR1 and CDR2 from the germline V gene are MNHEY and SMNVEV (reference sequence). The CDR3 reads CASSLRDRANEQFF. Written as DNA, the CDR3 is TGTGCCAGCAGTCTCCGGGACAGGGCCAATGAGCAGTTCTTC.

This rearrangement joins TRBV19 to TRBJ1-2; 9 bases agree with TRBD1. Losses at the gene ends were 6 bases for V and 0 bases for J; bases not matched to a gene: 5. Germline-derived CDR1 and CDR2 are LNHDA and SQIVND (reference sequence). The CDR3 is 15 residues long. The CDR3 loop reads CASRPGQGANYGYTF. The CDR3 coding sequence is TGTGCCAGTAGGCCGGGACAGGGAGCTAACTATGGCTACACCTTC. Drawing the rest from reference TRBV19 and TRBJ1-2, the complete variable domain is DGGITQSPKYLFRKEGQNVTLSCEQNLNHDAMYWYRQDPGQGLRLIYYSQIVNDFQKGDIAEGYSVSREKKESFPLTVTSAQKNPTAFYLCASRPGQGANYGYTFGSGTRLTVV.

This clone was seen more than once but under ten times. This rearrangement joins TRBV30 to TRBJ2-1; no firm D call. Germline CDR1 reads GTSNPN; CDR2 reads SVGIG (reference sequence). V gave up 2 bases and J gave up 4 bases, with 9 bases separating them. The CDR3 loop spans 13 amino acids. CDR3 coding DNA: TGTGCCTGGAGTCTATCCTGGTACAATGAGCAGTTCTTC. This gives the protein CAWSLSWYNEQFF.

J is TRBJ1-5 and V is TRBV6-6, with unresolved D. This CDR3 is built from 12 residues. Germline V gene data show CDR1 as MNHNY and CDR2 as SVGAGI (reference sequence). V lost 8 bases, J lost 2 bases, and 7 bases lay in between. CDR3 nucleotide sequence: TGTGCCAGCCAACTAGGCAATCAGCCCCAGCATTTT. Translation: CASQLGNQPQHF.

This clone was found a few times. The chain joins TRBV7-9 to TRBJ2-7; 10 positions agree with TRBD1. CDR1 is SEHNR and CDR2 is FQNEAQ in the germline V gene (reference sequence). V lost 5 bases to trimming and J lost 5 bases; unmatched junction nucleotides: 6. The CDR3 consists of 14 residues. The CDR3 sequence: CASSHRDRGHEQYF. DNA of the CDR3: TGTGCCAGCAGCCACCGGGACAGGGGTCACGAGCAGTACTTC.

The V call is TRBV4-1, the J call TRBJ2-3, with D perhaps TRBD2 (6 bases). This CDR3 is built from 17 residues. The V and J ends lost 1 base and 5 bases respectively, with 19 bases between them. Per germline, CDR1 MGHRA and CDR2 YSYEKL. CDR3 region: CASSQVRRSGGRDTQYF. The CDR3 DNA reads TGCGCCAGCAGCCAAGTCCGTAGGAGCGGAGGGCGAGATACGCAGTATTTT.

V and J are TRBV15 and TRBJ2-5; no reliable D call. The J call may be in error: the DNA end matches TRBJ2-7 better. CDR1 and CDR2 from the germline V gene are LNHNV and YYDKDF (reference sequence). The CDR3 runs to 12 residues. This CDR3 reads CATSGVSYEQYF. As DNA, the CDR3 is TGTGCCACCAGTGGAGTTTCCTACGAGCAGTACTTC.

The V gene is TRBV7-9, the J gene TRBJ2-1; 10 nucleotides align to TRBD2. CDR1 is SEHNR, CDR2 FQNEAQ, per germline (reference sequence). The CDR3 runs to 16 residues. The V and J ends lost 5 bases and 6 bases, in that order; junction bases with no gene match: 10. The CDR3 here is CASSRGEGLASNEQFF. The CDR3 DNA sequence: TGTGCCAGCAGCCGAGGAGAGGGACTAGCGAGCAATGAGCAGTTCTTC.

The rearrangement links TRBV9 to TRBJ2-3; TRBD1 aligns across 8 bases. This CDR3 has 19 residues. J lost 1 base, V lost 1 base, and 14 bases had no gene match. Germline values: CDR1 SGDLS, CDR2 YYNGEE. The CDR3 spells CASSVRPDRALRGTDTQYF. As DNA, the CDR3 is TGTGCCAGCAGCGTACGTCCGGACAGGGCTCTCCGAGGCACAGATACGCAGTATTTT.

The CDR3 DNA sequence: TGTGCCAGCAGGGACCGGGGTCTTCAGCCAGATACGCAGTATTTT. Translated, it gives CASRDRGLQPDTQYF. The J gene is TRBJ2-3, the V gene TRBV6-5; the D gene is possibly TRBD2 (5 bases). This CDR3 spans 15 amino acids. Germline loops: CDR1 MNHEY, CDR2 SVGAGI. Deletions cut 6 bases from V and 4 bases from J, with 17 bases between.

This chain's CDR3 is CASRVWGKGTGVEQYF. Written as DNA, the CDR3 is TGTGCCAGCAGGGTTTGGGGTAAGGGGACAGGGGTCGAGCAGTACTTC. The chain couples TRBV11-2 to TRBJ2-7; 10 nucleotides align to TRBD1. Germline values: CDR1 SGHAT, CDR2 FQNNGV. Unmatched junction bases numbered 14, after V lost 6 bases and J lost 6 bases. The CDR3 contains 16 residues. Looking up the rest from reference TRBV11-2 and TRBJ2-7 gives the full variable domain: EAGVAQSPRYKIIEKRQSVAFWCNPISGHATLYWYQQILGQGPKLLIQFQNNGVVDDSQLPKDRFSAERLKGVDSTLKIQPAKLEDSAVYLCASRVWGKGTGVEQYFGPGTRLTVT.